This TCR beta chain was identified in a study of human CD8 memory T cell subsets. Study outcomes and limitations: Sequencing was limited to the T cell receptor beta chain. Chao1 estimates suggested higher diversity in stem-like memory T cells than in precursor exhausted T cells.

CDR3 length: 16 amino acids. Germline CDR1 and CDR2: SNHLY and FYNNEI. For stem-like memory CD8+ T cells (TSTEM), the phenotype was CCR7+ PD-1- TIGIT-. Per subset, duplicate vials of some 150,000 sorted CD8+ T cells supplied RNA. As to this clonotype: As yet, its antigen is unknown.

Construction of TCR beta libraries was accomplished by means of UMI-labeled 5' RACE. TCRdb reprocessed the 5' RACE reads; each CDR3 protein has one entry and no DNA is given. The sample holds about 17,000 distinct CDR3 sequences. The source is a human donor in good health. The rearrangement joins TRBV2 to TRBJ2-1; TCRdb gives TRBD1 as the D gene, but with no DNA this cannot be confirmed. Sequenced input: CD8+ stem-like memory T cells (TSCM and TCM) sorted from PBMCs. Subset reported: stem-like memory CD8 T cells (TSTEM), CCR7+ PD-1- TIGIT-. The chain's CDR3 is CASRAPGTRGYNEQFF.